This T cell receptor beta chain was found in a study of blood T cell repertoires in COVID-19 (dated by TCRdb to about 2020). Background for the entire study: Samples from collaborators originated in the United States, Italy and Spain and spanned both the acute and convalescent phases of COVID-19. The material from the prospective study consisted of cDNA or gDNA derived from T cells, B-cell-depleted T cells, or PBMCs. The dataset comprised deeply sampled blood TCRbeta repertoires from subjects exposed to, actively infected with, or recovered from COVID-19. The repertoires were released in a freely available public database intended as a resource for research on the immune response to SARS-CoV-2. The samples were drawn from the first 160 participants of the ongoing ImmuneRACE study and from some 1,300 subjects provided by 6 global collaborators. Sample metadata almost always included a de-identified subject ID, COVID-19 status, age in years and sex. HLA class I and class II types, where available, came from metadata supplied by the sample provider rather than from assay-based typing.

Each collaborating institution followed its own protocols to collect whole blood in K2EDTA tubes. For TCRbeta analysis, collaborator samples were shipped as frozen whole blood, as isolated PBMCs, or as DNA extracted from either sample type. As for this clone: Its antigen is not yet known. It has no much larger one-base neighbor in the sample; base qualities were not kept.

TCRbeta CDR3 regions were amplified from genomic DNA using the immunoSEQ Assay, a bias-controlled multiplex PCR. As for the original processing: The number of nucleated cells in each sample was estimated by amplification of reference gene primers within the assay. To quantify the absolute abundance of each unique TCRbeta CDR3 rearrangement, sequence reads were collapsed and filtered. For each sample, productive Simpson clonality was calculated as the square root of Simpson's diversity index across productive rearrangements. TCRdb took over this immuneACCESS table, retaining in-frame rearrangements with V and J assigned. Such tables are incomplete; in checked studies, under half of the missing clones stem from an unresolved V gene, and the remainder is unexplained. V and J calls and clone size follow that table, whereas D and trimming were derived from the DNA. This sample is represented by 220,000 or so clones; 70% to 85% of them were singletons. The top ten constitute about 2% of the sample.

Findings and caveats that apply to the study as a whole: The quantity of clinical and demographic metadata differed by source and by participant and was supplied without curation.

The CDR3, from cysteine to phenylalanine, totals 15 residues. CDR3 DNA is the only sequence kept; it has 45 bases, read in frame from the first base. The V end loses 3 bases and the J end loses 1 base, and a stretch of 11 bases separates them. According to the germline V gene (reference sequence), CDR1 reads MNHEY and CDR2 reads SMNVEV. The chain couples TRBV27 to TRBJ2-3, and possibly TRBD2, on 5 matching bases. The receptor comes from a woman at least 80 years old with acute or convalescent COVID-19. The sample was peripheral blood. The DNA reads TGTGCCAGCAGTTTTCGGGCGAGGGGCACAGATACGCAGTATTTT. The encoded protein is CASSFRARGTDTQYF.